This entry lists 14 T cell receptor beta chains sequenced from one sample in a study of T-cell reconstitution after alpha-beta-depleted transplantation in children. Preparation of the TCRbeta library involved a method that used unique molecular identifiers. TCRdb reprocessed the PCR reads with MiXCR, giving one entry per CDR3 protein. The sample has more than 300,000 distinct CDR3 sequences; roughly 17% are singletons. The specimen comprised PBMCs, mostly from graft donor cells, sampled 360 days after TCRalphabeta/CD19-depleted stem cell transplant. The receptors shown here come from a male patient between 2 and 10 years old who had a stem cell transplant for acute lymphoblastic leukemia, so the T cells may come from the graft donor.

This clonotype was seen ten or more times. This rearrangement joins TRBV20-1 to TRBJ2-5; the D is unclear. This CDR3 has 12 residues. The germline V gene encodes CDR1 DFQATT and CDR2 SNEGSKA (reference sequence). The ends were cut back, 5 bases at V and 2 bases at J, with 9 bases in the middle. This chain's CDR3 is CSARTPQETQYF. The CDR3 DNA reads TGCAGTGCTCGGACGCCACAAGAGACCCAGTACTTC.

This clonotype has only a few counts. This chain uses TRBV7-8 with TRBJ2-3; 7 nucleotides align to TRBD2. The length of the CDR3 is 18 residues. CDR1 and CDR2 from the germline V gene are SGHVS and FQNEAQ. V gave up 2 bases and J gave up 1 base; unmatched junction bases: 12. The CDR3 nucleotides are TGTGCCAGCAGCTTATACCCTGGGGGGAGGGCGGGCACAGATACGCAGTATTTT. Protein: CASSLYPGGRAGTDTQYF.

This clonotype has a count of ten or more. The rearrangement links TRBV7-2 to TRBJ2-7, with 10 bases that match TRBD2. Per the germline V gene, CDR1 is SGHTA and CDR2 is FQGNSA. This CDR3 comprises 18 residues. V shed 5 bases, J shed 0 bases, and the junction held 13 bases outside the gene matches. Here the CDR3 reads CASSPRGLAQYLSYEQYF. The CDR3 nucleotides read TGTGCCAGCAGCCCGAGGGGACTAGCGCAATATCTCTCCTACGAGCAGTACTTC.

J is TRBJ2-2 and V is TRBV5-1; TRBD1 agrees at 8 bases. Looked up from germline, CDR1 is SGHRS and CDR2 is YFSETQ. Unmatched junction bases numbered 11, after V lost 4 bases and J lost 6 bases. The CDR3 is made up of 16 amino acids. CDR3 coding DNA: TGCGCCAGCAGCCCTACCCGACAGGGGTTCGCCGGGGAGCTGTTTTTT. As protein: CASSPTRQGFAGELFF.

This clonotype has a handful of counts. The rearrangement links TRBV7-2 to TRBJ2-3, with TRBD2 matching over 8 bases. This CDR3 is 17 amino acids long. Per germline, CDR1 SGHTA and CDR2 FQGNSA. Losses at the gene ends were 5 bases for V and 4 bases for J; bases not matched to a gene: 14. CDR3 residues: CASSLGTLGLVADTQYF. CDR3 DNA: TGTGCCAGCAGCCTAGGCACTTTGGGACTAGTTGCAGATACGCAGTATTTT.

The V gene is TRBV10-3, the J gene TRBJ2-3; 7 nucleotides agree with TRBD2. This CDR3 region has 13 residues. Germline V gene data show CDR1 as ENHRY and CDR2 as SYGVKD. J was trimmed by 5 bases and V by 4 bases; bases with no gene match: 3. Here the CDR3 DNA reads TGTGCCATCAGTGCGATAGCGGGAGATACGCAGTATTTT. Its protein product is CAISAIAGDTQYF.

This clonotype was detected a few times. The CDR3 sequence is CASSQVPNRRAYEQYF. Here the CDR3 DNA reads TGCGCCAGCAGCCAAGTGCCGAACAGGAGAGCCTACGAGCAGTACTTC. The V call is TRBV4-3, the J call TRBJ2-7; TRBD1 is a possible D gene (5 bases). The CDR3 extends over 16 amino acids. V dropped 1 base and J dropped 2 bases, with 15 bases sitting between them. Germline V gives CDR1 LGHNA, CDR2 YSLEER.

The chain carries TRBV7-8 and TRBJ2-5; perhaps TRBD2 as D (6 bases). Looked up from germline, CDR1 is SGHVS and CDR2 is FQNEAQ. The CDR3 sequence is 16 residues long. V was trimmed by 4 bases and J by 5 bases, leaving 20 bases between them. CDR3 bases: TGTGCCAGCAGCTCACGCCCGGGACTTACTGTGGAGACCCAGTACTTC. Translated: CASSSRPGLTVETQYF.

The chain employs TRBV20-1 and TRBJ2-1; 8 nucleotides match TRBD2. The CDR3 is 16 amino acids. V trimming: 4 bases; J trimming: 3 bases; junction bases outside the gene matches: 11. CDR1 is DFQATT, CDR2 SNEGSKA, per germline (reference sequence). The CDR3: CSATGLLAEVYNEQFF. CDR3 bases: TGCAGTGCTACCGGCTTACTAGCGGAAGTCTACAATGAGCAGTTCTTC.

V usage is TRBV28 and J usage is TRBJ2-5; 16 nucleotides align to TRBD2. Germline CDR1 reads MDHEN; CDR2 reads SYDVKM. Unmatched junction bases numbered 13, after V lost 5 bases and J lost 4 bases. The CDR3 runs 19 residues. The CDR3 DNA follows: TGTGCCAGCAGTACGAATCCGGGACTAGCGGGAGGGCGGCTAGAGACCCAGTACTTC. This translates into CASSTNPGLAGGRLETQYF.

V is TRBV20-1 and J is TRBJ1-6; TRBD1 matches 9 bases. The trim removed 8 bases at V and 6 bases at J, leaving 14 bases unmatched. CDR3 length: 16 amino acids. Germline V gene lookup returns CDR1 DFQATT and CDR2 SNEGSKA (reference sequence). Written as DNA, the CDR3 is TGCAGTACCGGGACAGGGTATTTTCCGCGTAATTCACCCCTCCACTTT. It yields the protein CSTGTGYFPRNSPLHF.

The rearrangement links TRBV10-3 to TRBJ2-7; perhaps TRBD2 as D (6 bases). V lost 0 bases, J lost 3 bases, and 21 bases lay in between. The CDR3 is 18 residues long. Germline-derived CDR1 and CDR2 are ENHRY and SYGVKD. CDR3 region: CAISESREEGLPSYEQYF. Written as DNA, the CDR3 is TGTGCCATCAGTGAGTCGAGAGAGGAGGGGTTGCCCAGCTACGAGCAGTACTTC.

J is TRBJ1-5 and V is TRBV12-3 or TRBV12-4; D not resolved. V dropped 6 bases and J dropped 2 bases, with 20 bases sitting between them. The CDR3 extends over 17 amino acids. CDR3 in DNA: TGTGCCAGCAGGGCCCGAGGGCTTCTTGGGGGCAATCAGCCCCAGCATTTT. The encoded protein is CASRARGLLGGNQPQHF.

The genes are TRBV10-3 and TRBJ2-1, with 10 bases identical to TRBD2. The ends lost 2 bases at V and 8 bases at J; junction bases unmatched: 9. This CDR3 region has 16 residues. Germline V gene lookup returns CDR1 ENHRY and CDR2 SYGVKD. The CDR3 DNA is TGTGCCATCAGTGAGGGATCTAGCGGGAGAGGAGATGAGCAGTTCTTC. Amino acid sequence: CAISEGSSGRGDEQFF.